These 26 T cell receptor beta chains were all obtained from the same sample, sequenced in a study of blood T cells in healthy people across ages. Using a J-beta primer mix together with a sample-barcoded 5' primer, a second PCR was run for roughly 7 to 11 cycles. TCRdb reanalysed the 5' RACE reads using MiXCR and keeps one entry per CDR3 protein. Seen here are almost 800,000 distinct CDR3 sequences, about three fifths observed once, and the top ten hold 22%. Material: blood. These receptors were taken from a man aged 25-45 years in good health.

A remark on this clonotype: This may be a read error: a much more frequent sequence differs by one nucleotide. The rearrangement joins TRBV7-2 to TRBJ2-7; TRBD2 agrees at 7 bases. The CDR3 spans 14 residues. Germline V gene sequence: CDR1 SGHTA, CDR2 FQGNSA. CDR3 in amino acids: CASTLGGSSYVQYF. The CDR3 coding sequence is TGTGCCAGCACTTTGGGCGGGAGCTCCTACGTGCAGTACTTC.

The DNA of the CDR3 is TGTGCCAGCAGCTTAGATCCGATGCTAGCGGGAGTCGAGCAGTACTTC. The encoded protein is CASSLDPMLAGVEQYF. This sequence joins TRBV7-9 and TRBJ2-5; the match to TRBD2 covers 10 bases. The DNA end favors TRBJ2-7, so the J call may be wrong. Per germline, CDR1 SEHNR and CDR2 FQNEAQ (reference sequence). CDR3 size: 16 residues.

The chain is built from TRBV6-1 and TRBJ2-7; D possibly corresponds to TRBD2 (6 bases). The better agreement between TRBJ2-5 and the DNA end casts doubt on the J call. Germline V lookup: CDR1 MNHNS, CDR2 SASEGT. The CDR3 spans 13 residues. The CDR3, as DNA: TGTGCCACGGGGCGGGACGTCTCGGAGACCCAGTACTTC. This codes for CATGRDVSETQYF.

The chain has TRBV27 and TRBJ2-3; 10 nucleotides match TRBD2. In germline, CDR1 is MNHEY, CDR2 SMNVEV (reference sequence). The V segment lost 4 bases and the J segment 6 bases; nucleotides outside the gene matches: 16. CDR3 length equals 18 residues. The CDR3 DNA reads TGTGCCAGCAGTTGGATTTCTGTCGTAGCGGGAGGCCTGGATACGCAGTATTTT. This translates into CASSWISVVAGGLDTQYF.

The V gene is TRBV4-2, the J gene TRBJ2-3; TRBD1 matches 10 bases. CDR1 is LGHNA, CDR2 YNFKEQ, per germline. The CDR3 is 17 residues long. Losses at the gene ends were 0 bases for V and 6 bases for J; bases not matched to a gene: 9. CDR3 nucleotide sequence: TGTGCCAGCAGCCAAGACCCCGAAGGGACAGGGGATGATACGCAGTATTTT. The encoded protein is CASSQDPEGTGDDTQYF.

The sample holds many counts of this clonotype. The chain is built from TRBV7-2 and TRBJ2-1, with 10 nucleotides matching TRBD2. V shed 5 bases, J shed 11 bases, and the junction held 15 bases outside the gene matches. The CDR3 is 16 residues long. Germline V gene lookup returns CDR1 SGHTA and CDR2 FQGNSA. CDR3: CASSDRGSGRLLKQFF. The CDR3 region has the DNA TGTGCCAGCAGCGACCGAGGTAGCGGGAGGCTTTTAAAGCAGTTCTTC.

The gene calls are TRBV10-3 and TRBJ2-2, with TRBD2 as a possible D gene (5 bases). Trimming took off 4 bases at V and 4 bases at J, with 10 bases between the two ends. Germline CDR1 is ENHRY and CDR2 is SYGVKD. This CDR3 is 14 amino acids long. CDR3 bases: TGTGCCATCAGTGGAAGGGAGATCACCGGGGAGCTGTTTTTT. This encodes CAISGREITGELFF.

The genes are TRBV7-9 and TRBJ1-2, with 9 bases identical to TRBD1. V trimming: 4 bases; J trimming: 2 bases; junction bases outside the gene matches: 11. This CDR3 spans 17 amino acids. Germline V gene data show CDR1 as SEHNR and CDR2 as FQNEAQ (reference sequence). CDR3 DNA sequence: TGTGCCAGCAGCTCGGACTCCGGGACAGGGACAAACTATGGCTACACCTTC. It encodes CASSSDSGTGTNYGYTF. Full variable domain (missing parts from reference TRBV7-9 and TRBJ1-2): DTGVSQNPRHKITKRGQNVTFRCDPISEHNRLYWYRQTLGQGPEFLTYFQNEAQLEKSRLLSDRFSAERPKGSFSTLEIQRTEQGDSAMYLCASSSDSGTGTNYGYTFGSGTRLTVV.

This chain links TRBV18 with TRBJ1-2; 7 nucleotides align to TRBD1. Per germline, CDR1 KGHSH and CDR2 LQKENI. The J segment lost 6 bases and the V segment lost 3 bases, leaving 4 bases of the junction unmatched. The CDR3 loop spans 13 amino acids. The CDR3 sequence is CASSPGTVNGYTF. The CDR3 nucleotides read TGTGCCAGCTCACCCGGGACAGTAAATGGCTACACCTTC.

The chain's CDR3 is CSVDGGGRAGKLFF. The CDR3 coding sequence is TGCAGCGTTGATGGAGGGGGGCGGGCTGGAAAACTGTTTTTT. The chain has TRBV29-1 and TRBJ1-4; TRBD1 might be the D (6 bases). The length of the CDR3 is 14 residues. Trimming pared 3 bases from V and 10 bases from J, leaving 18 bases between. Germline V gene lookup returns CDR1 SQVTM and CDR2 ANQGSEA.

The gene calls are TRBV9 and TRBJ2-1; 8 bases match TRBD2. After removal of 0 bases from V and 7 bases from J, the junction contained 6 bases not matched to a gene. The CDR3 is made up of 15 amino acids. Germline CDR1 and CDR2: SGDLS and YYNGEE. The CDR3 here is CASSVVPGTRNEQFF. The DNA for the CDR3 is TGTGCCAGCAGCGTAGTACCCGGGACTAGAAATGAGCAGTTCTTC.

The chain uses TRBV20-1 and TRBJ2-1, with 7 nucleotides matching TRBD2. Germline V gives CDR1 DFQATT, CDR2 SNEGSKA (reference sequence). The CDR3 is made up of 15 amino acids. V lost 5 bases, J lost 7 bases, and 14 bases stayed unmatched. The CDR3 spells CSAGSGTVGANEQFF. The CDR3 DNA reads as TGCAGTGCTGGAAGCGGGACTGTGGGAGCTAATGAGCAGTTCTTC.

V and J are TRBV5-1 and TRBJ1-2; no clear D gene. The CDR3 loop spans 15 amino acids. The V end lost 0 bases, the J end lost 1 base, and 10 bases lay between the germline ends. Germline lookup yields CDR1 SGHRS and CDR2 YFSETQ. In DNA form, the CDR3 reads TGCGCCAGCAGCTTGGTTTTCAACAATAACTATGGCTACACCTTC. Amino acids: CASSLVFNNNYGYTF.

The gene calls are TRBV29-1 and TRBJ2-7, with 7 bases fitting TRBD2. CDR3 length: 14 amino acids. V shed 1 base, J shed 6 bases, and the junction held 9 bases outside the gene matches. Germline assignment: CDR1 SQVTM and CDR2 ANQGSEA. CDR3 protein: CSVEVGQGGSEQYF. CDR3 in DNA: TGCAGCGTTGAAGTGGGCCAGGGAGGGAGCGAGCAGTACTTC.

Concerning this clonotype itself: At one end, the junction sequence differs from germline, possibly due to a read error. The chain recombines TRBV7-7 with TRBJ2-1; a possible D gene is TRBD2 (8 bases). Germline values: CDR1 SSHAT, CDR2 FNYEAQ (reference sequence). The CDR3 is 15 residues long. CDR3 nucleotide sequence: TGTGCTAGCAGCCCCACAGGGGATAATAGCGGGATTAAGTTCTTC. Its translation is CASSPTGDNSGIKFF.

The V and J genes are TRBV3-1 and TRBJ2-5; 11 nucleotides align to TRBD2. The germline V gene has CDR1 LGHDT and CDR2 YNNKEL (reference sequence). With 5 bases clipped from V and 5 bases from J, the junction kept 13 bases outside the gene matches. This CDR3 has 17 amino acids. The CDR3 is CASSVGTSGLTRETQYF. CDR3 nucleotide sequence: TGTGCCAGCAGCGTCGGGACTAGCGGTTTGACCAGGGAGACCCAGTACTTC.

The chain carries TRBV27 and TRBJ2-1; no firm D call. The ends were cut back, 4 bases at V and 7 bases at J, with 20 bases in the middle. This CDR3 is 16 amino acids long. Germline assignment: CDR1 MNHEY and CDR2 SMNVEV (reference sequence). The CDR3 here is CASSSFLRAEVNEQFF. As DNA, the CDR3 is TGTGCCAGCAGTTCCTTTCTTAGGGCTGAGGTGAATGAGCAGTTCTTC.

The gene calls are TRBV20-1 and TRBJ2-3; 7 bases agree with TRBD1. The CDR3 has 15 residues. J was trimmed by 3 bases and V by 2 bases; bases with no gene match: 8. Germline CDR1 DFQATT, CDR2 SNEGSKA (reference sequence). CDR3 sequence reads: CSARRGTVTTDTQYF. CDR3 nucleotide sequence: TGCAGTGCTAGACGTGGGACAGTCACGACAGATACGCAGTATTTT.

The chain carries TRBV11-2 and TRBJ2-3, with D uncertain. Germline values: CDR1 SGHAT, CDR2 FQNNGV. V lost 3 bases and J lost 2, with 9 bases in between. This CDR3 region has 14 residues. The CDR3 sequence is CASSLDGFTDTQYF. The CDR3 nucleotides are TGTGCCAGCAGCTTGGACGGATTCACAGATACGCAGTATTTT.

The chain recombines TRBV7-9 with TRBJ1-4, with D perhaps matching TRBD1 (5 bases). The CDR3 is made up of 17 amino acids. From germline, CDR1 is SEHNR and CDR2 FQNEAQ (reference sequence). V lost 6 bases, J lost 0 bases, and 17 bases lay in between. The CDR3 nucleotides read TGTGCCAGCAGTCTTCGGGGGACGGCCGCAACTAATGAAAAACTGTTTTTT. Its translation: CASSLRGTAATNEKLFF.

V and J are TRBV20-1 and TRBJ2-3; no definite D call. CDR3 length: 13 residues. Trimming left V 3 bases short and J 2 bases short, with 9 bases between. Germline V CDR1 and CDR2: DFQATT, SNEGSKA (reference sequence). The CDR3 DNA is TGCAGTGCTAGGGCGATTCTCACAGATACGCAGTATTTT. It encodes CSARAILTDTQYF.

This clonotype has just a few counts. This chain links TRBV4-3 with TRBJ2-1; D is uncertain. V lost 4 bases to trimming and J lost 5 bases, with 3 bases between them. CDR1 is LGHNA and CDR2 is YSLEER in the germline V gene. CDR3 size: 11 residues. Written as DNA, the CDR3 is TGCGCCAGCAGCCTTCACAATGAGCAGTTCTTC. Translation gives CASSLHNEQFF.

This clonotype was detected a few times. In DNA, the CDR3 is TGTGCCATCAGTGACCCGGGACTAGCGGGGATCACAGATACGCAGTATTTT. Protein: CAISDPGLAGITDTQYF. The rearrangement joins TRBV10-3 to TRBJ2-3; TRBD2 matches at 13 bases. With V trimmed by 3 bases and J by 2 bases, 5 bases remained unmatched. This CDR3 spans 17 amino acids. Per the germline V gene, CDR1 is ENHRY and CDR2 is SYGVKD.

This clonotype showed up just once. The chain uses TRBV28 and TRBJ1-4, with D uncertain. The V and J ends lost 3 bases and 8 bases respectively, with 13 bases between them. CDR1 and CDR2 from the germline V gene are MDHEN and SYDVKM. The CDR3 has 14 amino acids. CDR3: CASSLYPGNEKLFF. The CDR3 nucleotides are TGTGCCAGCAGTTTGTATCCAGGAAACGAAAAACTGTTTTTT.

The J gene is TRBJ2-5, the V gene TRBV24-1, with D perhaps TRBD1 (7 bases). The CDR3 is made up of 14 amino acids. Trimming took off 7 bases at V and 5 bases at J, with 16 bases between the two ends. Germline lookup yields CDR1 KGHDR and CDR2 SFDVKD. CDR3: CATSPSAGGETQYF. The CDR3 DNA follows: TGTGCCACCAGCCCCTCCGCAGGGGGGGAGACCCAGTACTTC.

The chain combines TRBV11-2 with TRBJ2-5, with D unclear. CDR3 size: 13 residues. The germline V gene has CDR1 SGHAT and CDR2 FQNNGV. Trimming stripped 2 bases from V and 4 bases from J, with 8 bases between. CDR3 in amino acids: CASSLKRRETQYF. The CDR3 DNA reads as TGTGCCAGCAGCTTAAAGCGAAGAGAGACCCAGTACTTC. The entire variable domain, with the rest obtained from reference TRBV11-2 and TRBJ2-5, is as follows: EAGVAQSPRYKIIEKRQSVAFWCNPISGHATLYWYQQILGQGPKLLIQFQNNGVVDDSQLPKDRFSAERLKGVDSTLKIQPAKLEDSAVYLCASSLKRRETQYFGPGTRLLVL.